This entry is about one TCR beta chain. The antigen is undetermined. Time point denoted: persistent/refractory GD, antithyroid drugs over 5 years with positive TRAb. TCR sequences were obtained from RNA taken from PBMCs. It was American Thyroid Association guidelines that determined Graves' disease diagnosis. Researchers made TCR beta libraries by using iRepertoire HTBI primers and running Arm-PCR on CDR3 regions. One entry per CDR3 protein, called by TCRdb with MiXCR from the multiplex PCR reads. The sample includes a few hundred thousand distinct CDR3 sequences, 23% of them seen just once. The sample comes from a study of regulatory T cells in long-lasting Graves disease. Study as a whole: Positive TSH receptor antibodies alongside over 5 years of antithyroid drugs were what marked Graves' disease as persistent. Findings of the study overall: Preferential use of TRBV28, TRBJ1-2 and TRBJ2-5 was seen in persistent disease.

CDR3 length: 16 residues. The V and J ends lost 4 bases and 6 bases, in that order; junction bases with no gene match: 15. Looked up from germline, CDR1 is DFQATT and CDR2 is SNEGSKA (reference sequence). Sample: peripheral blood mononuclear cells (PBMCs), taken when the disease was refractory, from a patient treated with antithyroid drugs. The clonotype comes from a female donor with Graves disease. This chain connects TRBV20-1 to TRBJ2-7; 10 bases agree with TRBD1. Written as DNA, the CDR3 is TGCAGTGCTACGGCGAATGATTGGACAGGGGGTTTCGAGCAGTACTTC. Its translation is CSATANDWTGGFEQYF.